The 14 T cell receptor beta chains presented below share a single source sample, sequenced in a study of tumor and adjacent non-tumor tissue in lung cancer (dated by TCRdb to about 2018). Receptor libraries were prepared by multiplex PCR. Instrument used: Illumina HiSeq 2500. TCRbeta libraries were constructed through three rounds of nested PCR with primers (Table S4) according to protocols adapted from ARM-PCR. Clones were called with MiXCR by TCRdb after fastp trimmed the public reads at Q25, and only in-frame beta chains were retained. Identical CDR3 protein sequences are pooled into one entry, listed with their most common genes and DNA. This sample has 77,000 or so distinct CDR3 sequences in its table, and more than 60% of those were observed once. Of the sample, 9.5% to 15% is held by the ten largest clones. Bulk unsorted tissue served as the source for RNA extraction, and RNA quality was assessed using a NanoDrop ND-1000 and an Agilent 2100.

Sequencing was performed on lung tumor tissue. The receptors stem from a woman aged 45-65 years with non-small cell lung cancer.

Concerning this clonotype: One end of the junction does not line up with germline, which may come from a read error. CDR3 amino acids: CAGSLSGFGVTSPLHF. The CDR3 DNA sequence: TGTGCCGGCAGTTTATCAGGATTCGGGGTCACCTCACCCCTCCACTTT. This chain joins TRBV28 and TRBJ1-6; D ambiguous. The CDR3 contains 16 residues. Looked up from germline, CDR1 is MDHEN and CDR2 is SYDVKM. The variable domain in full, with the rest retrieved from reference TRBV28 and TRBJ1-6, is DVKVTQSSRYLVKRTGEKVFLECVQDMDHENMFWYRQDPGLGLRLIYFSYDVKMKEKGDIPEGYSVSREKKERFSLILESASTNQTSMYLCAGSLSGFGVTSPLHFGNGTRLTVT.

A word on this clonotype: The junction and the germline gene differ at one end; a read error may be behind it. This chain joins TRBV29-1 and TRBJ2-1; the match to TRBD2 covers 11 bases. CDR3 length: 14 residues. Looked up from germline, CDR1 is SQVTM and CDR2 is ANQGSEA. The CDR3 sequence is CSLEELAGGNERFF. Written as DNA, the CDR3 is TGCAGCCTTGAGGAATTAGCGGGAGGGAATGAGCGGTTCTTC.

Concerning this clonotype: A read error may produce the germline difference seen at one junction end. CDR3 sequence: CASSEVVAGSYEQYF. The DNA for the CDR3 is TGTGCCAGCAGTGAAGTGGTAGCGGGGTCCTACGAGCAGTATTTC. The chain employs TRBV6-1 and TRBJ2-7, with 8 bases that match TRBD2. This CDR3 is 15 amino acids long. Germline assignment: CDR1 MNHNS and CDR2 SASEGT.

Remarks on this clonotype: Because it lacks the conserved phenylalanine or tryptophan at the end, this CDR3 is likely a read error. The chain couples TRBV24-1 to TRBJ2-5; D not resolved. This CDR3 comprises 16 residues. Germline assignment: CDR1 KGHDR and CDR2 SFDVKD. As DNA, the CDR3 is TGTGCCACGAGTGATGCTGACCTTGCGCGTTCAGAGACCCAGTACCTC. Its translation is CATSDADLARSETQYL.

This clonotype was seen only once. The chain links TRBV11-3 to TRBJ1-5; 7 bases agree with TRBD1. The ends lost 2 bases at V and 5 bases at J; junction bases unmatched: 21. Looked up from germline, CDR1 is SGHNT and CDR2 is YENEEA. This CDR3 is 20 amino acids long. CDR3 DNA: TGTGCCAGCAGCTTAACCGCGGCTCAGGGGGACCGATGTGACGATCAGCCCCAGCATTTT. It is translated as CASSLTAAQGDRCDDQPQHF.

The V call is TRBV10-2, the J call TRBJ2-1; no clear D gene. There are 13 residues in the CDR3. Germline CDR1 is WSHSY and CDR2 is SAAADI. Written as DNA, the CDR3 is TGCATCAGCAATGCTAGTATGGGCACTGAGCAGTTCTTC. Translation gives CISNASMGTEQFF.

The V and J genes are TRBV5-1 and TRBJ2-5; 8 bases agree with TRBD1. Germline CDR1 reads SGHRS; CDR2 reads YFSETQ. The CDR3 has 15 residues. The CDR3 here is CVSGRTGSFGETQYF. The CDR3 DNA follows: TGCGTTAGCGGTCGGACAGGGTCATTCGGAGAGACCCAGTACTTC.

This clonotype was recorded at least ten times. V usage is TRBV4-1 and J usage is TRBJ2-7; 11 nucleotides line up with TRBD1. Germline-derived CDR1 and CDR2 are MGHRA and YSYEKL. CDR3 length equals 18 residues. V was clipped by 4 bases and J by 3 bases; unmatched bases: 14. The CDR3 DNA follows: TGCGCCAGCAGCCTCATCCGGGACAGGGGGACTAGGGTCTACGAGCAGTACTTC. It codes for CASSLIRDRGTRVYEQYF.

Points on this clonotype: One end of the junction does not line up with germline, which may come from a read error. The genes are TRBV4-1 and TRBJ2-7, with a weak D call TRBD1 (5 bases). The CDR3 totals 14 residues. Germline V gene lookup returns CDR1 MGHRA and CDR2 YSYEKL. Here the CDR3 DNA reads TGCGCCAACAGCCAAGACACAGGAGTCTGGGAGCAGTACTTC. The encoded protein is CANSQDTGVWEQYF.

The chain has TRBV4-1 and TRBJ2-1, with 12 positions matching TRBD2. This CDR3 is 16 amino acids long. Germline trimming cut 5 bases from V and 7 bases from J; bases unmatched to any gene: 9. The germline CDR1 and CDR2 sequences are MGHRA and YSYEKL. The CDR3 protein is CASSRVTSGRRNEQFF. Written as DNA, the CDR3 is TGCGCCAGCAGCAGAGTGACTAGCGGGAGAAGAAATGAGCAGTTCTTC.

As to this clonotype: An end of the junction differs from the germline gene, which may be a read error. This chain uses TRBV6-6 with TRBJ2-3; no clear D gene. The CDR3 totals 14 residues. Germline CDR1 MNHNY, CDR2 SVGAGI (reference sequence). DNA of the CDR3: TGTGCCAACAGTTACTCCCTCTCCGCAGGTACGCATTATTTT. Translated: CANSYSLSAGTHYF.

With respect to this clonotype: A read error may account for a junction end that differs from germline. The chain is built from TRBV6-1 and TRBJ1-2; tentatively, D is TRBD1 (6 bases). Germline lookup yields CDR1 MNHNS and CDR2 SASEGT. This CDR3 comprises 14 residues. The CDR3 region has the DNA TGTGCCAACATTAAGGGGGACTCTAACTATGGCTACACATTC. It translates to CANIKGDSNYGYTF.

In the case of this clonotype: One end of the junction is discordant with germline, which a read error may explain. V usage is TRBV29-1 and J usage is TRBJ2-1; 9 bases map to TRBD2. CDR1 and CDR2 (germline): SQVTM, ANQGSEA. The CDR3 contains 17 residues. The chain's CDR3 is CSIEFPGLAGVYNEQFF. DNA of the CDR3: TGCAGCATTGAATTCCCCGGGTTAGCGGGAGTCTACAATGAGCAGTTCTTC.

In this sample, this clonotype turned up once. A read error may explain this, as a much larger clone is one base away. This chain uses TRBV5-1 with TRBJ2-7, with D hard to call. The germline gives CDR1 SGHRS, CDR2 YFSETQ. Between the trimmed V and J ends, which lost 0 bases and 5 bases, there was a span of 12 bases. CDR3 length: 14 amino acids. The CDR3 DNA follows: TGCGCCAGCAGCTTGGCCGTGGGAAACCACGAGCAGTACTTC. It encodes CASSLAVGNHEQYF.